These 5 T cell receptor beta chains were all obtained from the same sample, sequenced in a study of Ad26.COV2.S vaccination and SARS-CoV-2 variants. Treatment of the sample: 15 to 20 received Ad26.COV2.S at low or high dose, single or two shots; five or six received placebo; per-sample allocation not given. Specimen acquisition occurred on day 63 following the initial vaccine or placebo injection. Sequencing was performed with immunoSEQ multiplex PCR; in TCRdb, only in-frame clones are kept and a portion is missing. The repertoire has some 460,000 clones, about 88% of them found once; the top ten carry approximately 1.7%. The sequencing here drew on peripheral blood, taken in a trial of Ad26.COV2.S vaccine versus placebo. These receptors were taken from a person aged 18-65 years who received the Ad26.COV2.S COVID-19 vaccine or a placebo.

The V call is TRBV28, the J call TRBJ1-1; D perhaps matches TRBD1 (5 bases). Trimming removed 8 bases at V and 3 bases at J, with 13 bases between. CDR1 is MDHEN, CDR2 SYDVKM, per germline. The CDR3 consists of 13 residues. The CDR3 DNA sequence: TGTGCCAGCGGGACCGGACAAGACACTGAAGCTTTCTTT. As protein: CASGTGQDTEAFF.

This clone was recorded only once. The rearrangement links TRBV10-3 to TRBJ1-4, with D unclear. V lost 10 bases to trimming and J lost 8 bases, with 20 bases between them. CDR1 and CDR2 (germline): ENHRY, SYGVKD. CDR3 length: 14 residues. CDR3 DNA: TGTGCCACCCACGAGGGCCAAGGTAGCGAAAAACTGTTTTTT. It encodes CATHEGQGSEKLFF.

CDR3 sequence: CASSPTGNNEKLFF. The CDR3 coding sequence is TGTGCCAGCTCACCAACTGGGAACAATGAAAAACTGTTTTTT. V and J are TRBV18 and TRBJ1-4; D not resolved. Trimming pared 2 bases from V and 5 bases from J, leaving 9 bases between. Germline CDR1 is KGHSH and CDR2 is LQKENI. The CDR3 contains 14 residues.

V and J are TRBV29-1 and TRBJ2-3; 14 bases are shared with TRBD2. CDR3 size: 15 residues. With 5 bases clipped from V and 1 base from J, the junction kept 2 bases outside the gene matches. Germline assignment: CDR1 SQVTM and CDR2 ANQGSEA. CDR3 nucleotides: TGCAGCGTTAAGACTAGCGGGGGGGGCACAGATACGCAGTATTTT. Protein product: CSVKTSGGGTDTQYF.

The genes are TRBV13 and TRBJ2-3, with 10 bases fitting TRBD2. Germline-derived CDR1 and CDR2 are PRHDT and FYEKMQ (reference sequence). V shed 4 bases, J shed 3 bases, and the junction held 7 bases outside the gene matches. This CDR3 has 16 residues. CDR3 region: CASSSQTSGVTDTQYF. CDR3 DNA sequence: TGTGCCAGCAGCTCCCAAACTAGCGGGGTGACAGATACGCAGTATTTT. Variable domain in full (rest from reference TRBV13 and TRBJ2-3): AAGVIQSPRHLIKEKRETATLKCYPIPRHDTVYWYQQGPGQDPQFLISFYEKMQSDKGSIPDRFSAQQFSDYHSELNMSSLELGDSALYFCASSSQTSGVTDTQYFGPGTRLTVL.